The sample holds many counts of the clone carrying this T cell receptor beta chain. What it binds is unknown. This entry comes from a study of spatial heterogeneity in lung cancer. Study in general: In tumor regions, TCR transcript counts tracked strongly with a T cell module score from matched bulk RNA-seq. Raw sequencing reads included, on average, more than ten appearances of each unique TCR and UMI combination.

Single TCR cDNA molecules each had their own unique molecular identifier. From the 5' RACE reads, TCRdb called clonotypes with MiXCR, one entry per CDR3 protein. This sample carries fewer than 5,000 distinct CDR3 sequences, approximately 8.7% of them seen once, and the ten largest clones take 31%. Whole-study findings and limits: Tumoral mutation counts were tracked by counts of expanded intratumoral alpha and beta TCRs.

Specified time point: sample taken at primary tumor resection. The authors sequenced whole RNA from tumor, nontumor lung or frozen PBMC without sorting. There are 12 residues in the CDR3. CDR1 and CDR2 (germline): DFQATT, SNEGSKA (reference sequence). The V and J ends lost 3 bases and 4 bases respectively, with 6 bases between them. The specimen was lung tumor tissue, collected at surgery. The chain uses TRBV20-1 and TRBJ1-4; D uncertain. This clonotype originated in a male donor with early-stage non-small cell lung cancer. The CDR3 DNA reads as TGCAGTGCTAGTAAGGGTAATGAAAAACTGTTTTTT. Translation: CSASKGNEKLFF.